This is a list of T cell receptor beta chains from one sample in a study of blood T cell repertoires in COVID-19. Data came from immunoSEQ multiplex PCR; TCRdb stores just in-frame clones and leaves some out. The repertoire consists of some 80,000 clones, with roughly 89% occurring once and the leading ten covering roughly 4%. Sequencing input: peripheral blood. The receptors were sampled from a man aged 50-59 years with acute or convalescent COVID-19. Both conserved end residues are part of each CDR3. Each record gives: CDR3 protein, V gene.

cdr3_aa: CASSSTGTTFYEQYF
v_call: TRBV27

cdr3_aa: CASHMAGGDEQFF
v_call: TRBV10-2

cdr3_aa: CATSRLFDTQSYIQYF
v_call: TRBV15

cdr3_aa: CASSRQGADEAFF
v_call: TRBV7-3

cdr3_aa: CASSPTPTSQETQYF
v_call: TRBV7-9

cdr3_aa: CASSYGGTGVTGELFF
v_call: TRBV6-2/TRBV6-3

cdr3_aa: CASSPGTGFPQHF
v_call: TRBV9

cdr3_aa: CASSLSGSAYEQYF
v_call: TRBV7-9

cdr3_aa: CASSRTSTHEQFF
v_call: TRBV4-3

cdr3_aa: CSASPLETQYF
v_call: TRBV20-1

cdr3_aa: CASSLSHSVPEAFF
v_call: TRBV27

cdr3_aa: CASSMALGGRDTEAFF
v_call: TRBV19

cdr3_aa: CASRRGRVKETQYF
v_call: TRBV7-2

cdr3_aa: CASSQQGTKNIQYF
v_call: TRBV6-5

cdr3_aa: CASTQGFAGNTIYF
v_call: TRBV6-5

cdr3_aa: CASSLSSGGQGFNEQFF
v_call: TRBV18

cdr3_aa: CASSLVAGNSGEQYF
v_call: TRBV7-8

cdr3_aa: CASSEDRVNQPQHF
v_call: TRBV2

cdr3_aa: CASSVVSGPNTGELFF
v_call: TRBV9

cdr3_aa: CATSGGENTEAFF
v_call: TRBV24-1

cdr3_aa: CASNHFGTSGTNTGELFF
v_call: TRBV2

cdr3_aa: CASSGGLAGGEQFF
v_call: TRBV2

cdr3_aa: CASSPFMDRGGYEQYF
v_call: TRBV18

cdr3_aa: CASSLDMRQETF
v_call: TRBV11-2

cdr3_aa: CASSDGDRGFQPQHF
v_call: TRBV6-1

cdr3_aa: CASSLVTGGTVNEKLFF
v_call: TRBV7-8

cdr3_aa: CASSPGAGVAGELFF
v_call: TRBV18

cdr3_aa: CASSLARLGLSGEQFF
v_call: TRBV19

cdr3_aa: CASSYFPGGGYNEQFF
v_call: TRBV6-6

cdr3_aa: CASSYPGQAITYEQYF
v_call: TRBV6-2/TRBV6-3

cdr3_aa: CASSLTNYGYTF
v_call: TRBV12-3/TRBV12-4

cdr3_aa: CASSTGQGAREQYF
v_call: TRBV18

cdr3_aa: CASSRTSGISYEQYF
v_call: TRBV19

cdr3_aa: CASSIRDSYSYEQYF
v_call: TRBV19

cdr3_aa: CASSRGLAGPTGELFF
v_call: TRBV27

cdr3_aa: CASSLGPGTGAYEQYF
v_call: TRBV7-2

cdr3_aa: CASSWGQHINNYGYTF
v_call: TRBV5-1

cdr3_aa: CASSSGRPGNEQFF
v_call: TRBV27

cdr3_aa: CASSIRDSETQYF
v_call: TRBV7-2

cdr3_aa: CASSLGSGMNTEAFF
v_call: TRBV27

cdr3_aa: CASSPGSGQNEQYF
v_call: TRBV18